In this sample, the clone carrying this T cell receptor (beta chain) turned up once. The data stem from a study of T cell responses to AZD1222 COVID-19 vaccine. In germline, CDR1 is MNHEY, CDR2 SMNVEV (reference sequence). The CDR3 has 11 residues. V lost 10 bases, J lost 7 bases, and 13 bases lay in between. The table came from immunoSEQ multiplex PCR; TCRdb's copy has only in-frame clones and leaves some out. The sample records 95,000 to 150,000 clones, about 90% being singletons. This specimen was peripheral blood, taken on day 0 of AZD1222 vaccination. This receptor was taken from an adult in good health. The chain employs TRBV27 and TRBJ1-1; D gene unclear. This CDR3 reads CAIPAGSEAFF. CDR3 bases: TGTGCCATCCCGGCCGGAAGTGAAGCTTTCTTT.